These T cell receptor beta chains were read from a single sample in a study of radiation and T cells in renal cell carcinoma. Libraries were prepared by immunoSEQ multiplex PCR; TCRdb keeps only in-frame clonotypes and omits some of them. This table holds about 16,000 clones, 50% found once. The specimen was tumor tissue, collected from a patient whose treatment included radiotherapy and nephrectomy. The receptors stem from a woman aged 55-69 years with renal cell carcinoma. CDR3s include the opening cysteine and the closing phenylalanine or tryptophan. Rows may omit the clone size; those that give it use once, few, many or a size class.

clone_size	v_call	j_call	cdr3_aa
NA	TRBV2	TRBJ2-7	CASSDRAGGTYEQYF
few	TRBV9	TRBJ2-1	CASSILAGGSYNEQFF
NA	TRBV9	TRBJ2-2	CASSVKPGTGGTGELFF
few	TRBV27	TRBJ2-4	CASSYGPKNIQYF
few	TRBV10-3	TRBJ1-2	CAISQGDGYTF
NA	TRBV28	TRBJ2-1	CASRRIGFYSSYNEQFF
NA	TRBV6-4	TRBJ2-1	CASSVGWNSYNEQFF
NA	TRBV5-4	TRBJ1-1	CASSFSVNTEAFF
NA	TRBV6-6	TRBJ1-2	CASLDRIHGYTF
few	TRBV27	TRBJ1-1	CASSVWNQGIKRGTEAFF
NA	TRBV9	TRBJ1-1	CASSAIDREAFF
few	TRBV29-1	TRBJ1-5	CSVGGGNQPQHF
NA	TRBV6-5	TRBJ1-2	CAIRTGRGLGGYTF
few	TRBV27	TRBJ2-7	CASSPDLTYEQYF
NA	TRBV6-4	TRBJ1-4	CASSEGTLNEKLFF
few	TRBV19	TRBJ1-5	CASSTTKNQPQHF
NA	TRBV9	TRBJ2-2	CASSVLAGGLNTGELFF
NA	TRBV2	TRBJ2-5	CASSEGGNEETQYF